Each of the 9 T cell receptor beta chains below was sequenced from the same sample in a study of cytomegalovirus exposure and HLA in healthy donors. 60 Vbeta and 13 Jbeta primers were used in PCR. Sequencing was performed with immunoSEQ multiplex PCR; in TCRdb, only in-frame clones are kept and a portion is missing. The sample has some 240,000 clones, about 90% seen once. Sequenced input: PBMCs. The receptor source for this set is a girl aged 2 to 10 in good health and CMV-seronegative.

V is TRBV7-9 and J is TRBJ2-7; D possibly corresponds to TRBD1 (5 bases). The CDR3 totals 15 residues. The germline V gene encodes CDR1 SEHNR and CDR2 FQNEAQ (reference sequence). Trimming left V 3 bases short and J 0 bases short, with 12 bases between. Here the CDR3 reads CASSFQWGDSYEQYF. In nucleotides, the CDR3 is TGTGCCAGCAGCTTTCAATGGGGCGACTCCTACGAGCAGTACTTC.

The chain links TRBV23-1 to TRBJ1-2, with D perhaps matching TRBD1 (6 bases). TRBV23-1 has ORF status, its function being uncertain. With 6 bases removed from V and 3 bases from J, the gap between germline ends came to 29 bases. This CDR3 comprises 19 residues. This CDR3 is CASSPHRTRHHHRDYGYTF. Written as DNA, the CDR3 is TGCGCCAGCAGCCCACACCGAACGAGACACCACCACAGGGACTATGGCTACACCTTC.

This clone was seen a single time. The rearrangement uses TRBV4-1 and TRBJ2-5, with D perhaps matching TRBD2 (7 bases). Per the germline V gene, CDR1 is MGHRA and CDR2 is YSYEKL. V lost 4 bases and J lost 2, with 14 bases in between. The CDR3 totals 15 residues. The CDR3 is CASSPGGPLQETQYF. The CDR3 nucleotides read TGCGCCAGCAGCCCCGGGGGGCCCCTACAAGAGACCCAGTACTTC.

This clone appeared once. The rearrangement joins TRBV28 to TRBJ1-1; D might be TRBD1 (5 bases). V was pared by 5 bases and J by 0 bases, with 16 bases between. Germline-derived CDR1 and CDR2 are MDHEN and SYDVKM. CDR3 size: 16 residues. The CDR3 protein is CASSPLTGGLNTEAFF. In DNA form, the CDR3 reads TGTGCCAGCAGTCCCCTGACCGGGGGTTTGAACACTGAAGCTTTCTTT.

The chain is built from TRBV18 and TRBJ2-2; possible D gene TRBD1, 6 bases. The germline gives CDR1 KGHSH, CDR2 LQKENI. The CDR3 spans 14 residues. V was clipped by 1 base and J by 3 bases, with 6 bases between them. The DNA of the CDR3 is TGTGCCAGCTCACCACAGGGGGACACCGGGGAGCTGTTTTTT. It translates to CASSPQGDTGELFF.

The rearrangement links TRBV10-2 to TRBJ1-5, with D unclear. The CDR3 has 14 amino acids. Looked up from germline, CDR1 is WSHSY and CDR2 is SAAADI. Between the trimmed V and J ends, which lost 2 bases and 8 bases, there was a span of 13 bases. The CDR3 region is CASSEPRGYEPQHF. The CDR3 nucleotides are TGCGCCAGCAGTGAGCCAAGAGGCTATGAGCCCCAGCATTTT.

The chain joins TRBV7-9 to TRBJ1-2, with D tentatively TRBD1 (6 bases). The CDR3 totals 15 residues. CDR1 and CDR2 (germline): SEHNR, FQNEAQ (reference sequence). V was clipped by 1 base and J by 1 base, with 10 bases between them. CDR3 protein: CASSLDGGLNYGYTF. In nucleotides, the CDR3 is TGTGCCAGCAGCTTAGACGGGGGGCTTAACTATGGCTACACCTTC.

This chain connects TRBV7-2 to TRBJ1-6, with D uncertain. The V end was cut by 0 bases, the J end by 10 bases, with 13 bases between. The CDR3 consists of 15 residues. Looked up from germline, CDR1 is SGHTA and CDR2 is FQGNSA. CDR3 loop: CASSLASGVESPLHF. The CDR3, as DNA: TGTGCCAGCAGCTTAGCTTCCGGAGTGGAGTCACCCCTCCACTTT. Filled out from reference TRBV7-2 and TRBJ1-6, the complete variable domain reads GAGVSQSPSNKVTEKGKDVELRCDPISGHTALYWYRQSLGQGLEFLIYFQGNSAPDKSGLPSDRFSAERTGGSVSTLTIQRTQQEDSAVYLCASSLASGVESPLHFGNGTRLTVT.

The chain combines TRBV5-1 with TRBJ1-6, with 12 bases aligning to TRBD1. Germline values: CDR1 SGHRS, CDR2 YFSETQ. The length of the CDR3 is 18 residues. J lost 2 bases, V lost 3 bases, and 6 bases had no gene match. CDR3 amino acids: CASSSGQGALAYNSPLHF. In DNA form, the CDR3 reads TGCGCCAGCAGCTCGGGACAGGGGGCGCTTGCCTATAATTCACCCCTCCACTTT.